This T cell receptor beta chain was observed in a study of blood T cell repertoires in COVID-19. Study-level background: The United States, Italy and Spain supplied acute and convalescent COVID-19 samples.

The CDR3 is 16 residues long. J lost 0 bases, V lost 4 bases, and 6 bases had no gene match. Germline values: CDR1 LGHDT, CDR2 YNNKEL (reference sequence). Individuals aged 18 to 89 years were recruited from 24 US areas. Each participant's cohort was designated according to participant-reported clinical history. Only in-frame clones appear in the TCRdb table, and some are missing; sequencing was by immunoSEQ multiplex PCR. The sample has 300,000 to 400,000 clones; 88% are singletons. This chain connects TRBV3-1 (or the pseudogene TRBV3-2) to TRBJ1-1, with 9 bases that match TRBD1. The specimen was PBMCs or T cells enriched from blood (not recorded which). The receptor was derived from a woman aged 25 to 39 with acute COVID-19. The CDR3 nucleotides read TGTGCCAGCAGCCCAATCCGGGACAGGGTGAACACTGAAGCTTTCTTT. The encoded protein is CASSPIRDRVNTEAFF.